This T cell receptor (beta chain) originates from a study of T cells in tumors after PD-1 blockade. Assay used: immunoSEQ multiplex PCR; TCRdb lists only in-frame clones, some missing. The sample lists about 24,000 clones; 65% to 85% were seen once. The CDR3 length is 13 residues. Germline assignment: CDR1 SQVTM and CDR2 ANQGSEA. With 3 bases removed from V and 7 bases from J, the gap between germline ends came to 12 bases. Material: PBMCs, obtained after anti-PD-1 treatment. The receptor was isolated from a human donor with basal cell carcinoma. The J gene is TRBJ1-4, the V gene TRBV29-1, with D possibly TRBD1 on 6 matching bases. CDR3 in DNA: TGCAGCGTTGAGGTGGGGGGGGCTGAAAAACTGTTTTTT. Translating it yields CSVEVGGAEKLFF. The full variable domain, its missing parts supplied by reference TRBV29-1 and TRBJ1-4, is SAVISQKPSRDICQRGTSLTIQCQVDSQVTMMFWYRQQPGQSLTLIATANQGSEATYESGFVIDKFPISRPNLTFSTLTVSNMSPEDSSIYLCSVEVGGAEKLFFGSGTQLSVL.